This entry describes one T cell receptor beta chain. The sample comes from a study of blood T cell repertoires in COVID-19. Overall study context: Specimens from acute and convalescent COVID-19 originated in the United States, Italy and Spain. Sources were T cells, B-cell-depleted T cells, or PBMCs; the material itself was cDNA or gDNA.

Germline V gene sequence: CDR1 SEHNR, CDR2 FQNEAQ (reference sequence). V was pared by 2 bases and J by 5 bases, with 12 bases of the junction left unmatched. This CDR3 has 17 amino acids. Per the study methods: Researchers report that nucleated cell counts were estimated from reference gene primer amplification. Produced via immunoSEQ multiplex PCR; TCRdb's table is partial and in-frame only. V and J calls and clone size are copied from that table; D and trimming were computed from the DNA. The sample carries under 200,000 clones, approximately 81% recorded once. The sequence derives from a man aged 18 to 30 with active or convalescent COVID-19. The sequencing sample was made of peripheral blood. The chain recombines TRBV7-9 with TRBJ2-1, with 7 bases matching TRBD2. The CDR3 sequence is CASSLFRGVVENNEQFF. The CDR3 region has the DNA TGTGCCAGCAGCTTATTCCGGGGGGTTGTGGAAAACAATGAGCAGTTCTTC.